The 28 T cell receptor beta chains presented below share a single source sample, sequenced in a study of blood T cell repertoires in COVID-19. Assay used: immunoSEQ multiplex PCR; TCRdb lists only in-frame clones, some missing. The sample holds around 210,000 clones, 60% to 85% seen once. What was sequenced was peripheral blood. These receptors came from a woman aged 70-85 years with acute or convalescent COVID-19.

The chain recombines TRBV19 with TRBJ2-2; 12 nucleotides align to TRBD2. V trimming: 5 bases; J trimming: 4 bases; junction bases outside the gene matches: 5. This CDR3 spans 16 amino acids. Germline CDR1 reads LNHDA; CDR2 reads SQIVND (reference sequence). The CDR3 nucleotides read TGTGCCAGTAGTCCTGGACTAGCGGGAACCACCGGGGAGCTGTTTTTT. This encodes CASSPGLAGTTGELFF.

The V gene is TRBV5-1, the J gene TRBJ2-7; D is perhaps TRBD1 (6 bases). The CDR3 has 14 residues. V gave up 7 bases and J gave up 4 bases, with 18 bases separating them. CDR1 is SGHRS and CDR2 is YFSETQ in the germline V gene. Here the CDR3 reads CASRTDSSPYEQYF. In DNA form, the CDR3 reads TGCGCCAGCCGAACGGACAGTTCGCCTTACGAGCAGTACTTC.

The J gene is TRBJ2-1, the V gene TRBV3-1 (or the pseudogene TRBV3-2), with D hard to call. The germline CDR1 and CDR2 sequences are LGHDT and YNNKEL (reference sequence). Trimming removed 1 base at V and 6 bases at J, with 7 bases between. The CDR3 runs to 13 residues. CDR3 sequence reads: CASSQGHLNEQFF. As DNA, the CDR3 is TGTGCCAGCAGCCAAGGACACCTCAATGAGCAGTTCTTC.

The chain employs TRBV19 and TRBJ1-6, with TRBD1 matching over 11 bases. This CDR3 contains 15 residues. J lost 8 bases, V lost 5 bases, and 5 bases had no gene match. Per germline, CDR1 LNHDA and CDR2 SQIVND (reference sequence). As DNA, the CDR3 is TGTGCCAGTAGTCCACCGGGACAGGGGGATTCACCCCTCCACTTT. It specifies CASSPPGQGDSPLHF.

The V gene is TRBV14, the J gene TRBJ2-5; 9 bases fit TRBD2. Per germline, CDR1 SGHDN and CDR2 FVKESK. The length of the CDR3 is 17 residues. J gave up 0 bases and V 1 base, and 6 bases lay outside the gene matches. The CDR3 loop reads CASSQVWGLADQETQYF. CDR3 nucleotide sequence: TGTGCCAGCAGCCAAGTGTGGGGACTAGCCGACCAAGAGACCCAGTACTTC.

This rearrangement joins TRBV5-1 to TRBJ1-6; D remains ambiguous. V dropped 0 bases and J dropped 7 bases, with 8 bases sitting between them. CDR1 is SGHRS and CDR2 is YFSETQ in the germline V gene. This CDR3 has 14 residues. CDR3 nucleotide sequence: TGCGCCAGCAGCTTGGACACCAGGAATTCACCCCTCCACTTT. Translated: CASSLDTRNSPLHF.

V gene TRBV11-2 combines with J gene TRBJ2-3; the D gene is possibly TRBD1 (5 bases). V lost 5 bases and J lost 4, with 13 bases in between. CDR1 and CDR2 from the germline V gene are SGHAT and FQNNGV. The CDR3 runs 14 residues. CDR3: CASSLGAWADTQYF. Written as DNA, the CDR3 is TGTGCCAGCAGCCTAGGGGCTTGGGCAGATACGCAGTATTTT.

The chain employs TRBV2 and TRBJ2-3; 9 bases line up with TRBD2. Germline-derived CDR1 and CDR2 are SNHLY and FYNNEI. Losses at the gene ends were 6 bases for V and 4 bases for J; bases not matched to a gene: 5. This CDR3 comprises 14 residues. CDR3 coding DNA: TGTGCCAGCAGGAGGGGGACTAGCCCAGATACGCAGTATTTT. Translating it yields CASRRGTSPDTQYF.

This clone occurred a few times. CDR3 DNA sequence: TGTGCCAGCAGTGATGGAATCCAGCCTAGCTCCTACGAGCAGTACTTC. Its translation: CASSDGIQPSSYEQYF. The chain links TRBV6-1 to TRBJ2-7, with D uncertain. There are 16 residues in the CDR3. Trimming left V 3 bases short and J 0 bases short, with 15 bases between. From germline, CDR1 is MNHNS and CDR2 SASEGT.

This chain's CDR3 is CAISESGTAGNQPQHF. The CDR3 nucleotides are TGTGCCATCAGTGAGTCTGGTACCGCAGGAAATCAGCCCCAGCATTTT. The chain couples TRBV10-3 to TRBJ1-5; D remains ambiguous. In germline, CDR1 is ENHRY, CDR2 SYGVKD. Trimming took off 0 bases at V and 4 bases at J, with 13 bases between the two ends. The CDR3 length is 16 residues.

This chain uses TRBV30 with TRBJ1-6; D may be TRBD1 (6 bases). V was shortened by 5 bases and J by 1 base, with 6 bases between the two germline ends. CDR3 length equals 13 residues. Germline lookup yields CDR1 GTSNPN and CDR2 SVGIG (reference sequence). The CDR3 spells CAWDRSYNSPLHF. The CDR3 nucleotides are TGTGCCTGGGACAGGTCCTATAATTCACCCCTCCACTTT.

The chain's CDR3 is CASKSRRGEFGNYEQYF. CDR3 coding DNA: TGTGCCAGTAAGTCCCGTCGGGGGGAATTCGGTAACTACGAGCAGTACTTC. The chain has TRBV28 and TRBJ2-7; 7 bases agree with TRBD2. Per germline, CDR1 MDHEN and CDR2 SYDVKM. Trimming removed 9 bases from V and 3 bases from J; junction bases left unmatched: 20. The CDR3 contains 17 residues.

This chain joins TRBV5-1 and TRBJ2-2; possible D gene TRBD1, 6 bases. V dropped 0 bases and J dropped 7 bases, with 10 bases sitting between them. CDR1 SGHRS and CDR2 YFSETQ come from the germline V gene. The CDR3 has 14 residues. CDR3 amino acids: CASSLAGAGGELFF. CDR3 sequence (DNA): TGCGCCAGCAGCTTGGCAGGGGCAGGCGGGGAGCTGTTTTTT.

The gene calls are TRBV19 and TRBJ2-3, with 9 bases fitting TRBD1. The CDR3 covers 14 residues. The V and J ends lost 4 bases and 4 bases, in that order; junction bases with no gene match: 3. From germline, CDR1 is LNHDA and CDR2 SQIVND (reference sequence). As DNA, the CDR3 is TGTGCCAGTAGTAACCGGACAGGGGCAGATACGCAGTATTTT. It translates to CASSNRTGADTQYF.

This chain connects TRBV7-2 to TRBJ1-3; D is unresolved. This CDR3 contains 13 residues. Germline loops: CDR1 SGHTA, CDR2 FQGNSA. Trimming removed 4 bases at V and 4 bases at J, with 8 bases between. This CDR3 reads CASSSSGGNTIYF. The CDR3 DNA reads TGTGCCAGCAGCTCGTCCGGGGGAAACACCATATATTTT.

This clone was found once. V gene TRBV30 combines with J gene TRBJ2-3, with a weak D call TRBD1 (6 bases). Germline lookup yields CDR1 GTSNPN and CDR2 SVGIG (reference sequence). CDR3 size: 14 residues. Trimming shortened V by 5 bases and J by 5 bases, and 17 bases separated the two germline ends. The CDR3 is CAWGLGEGGDTQYF. The CDR3 nucleotides are TGTGCCTGGGGCCTCGGGGAAGGGGGAGATACGCAGTATTTT.

The rearrangement joins TRBV9 to TRBJ2-1, with TRBD1 matching 9 bases. V gave up 4 bases and J gave up 10 bases; unmatched junction bases: 3. This CDR3 spans 12 amino acids. Germline V CDR1 and CDR2: SGDLS, YYNGEE. CDR3 in amino acids: CASSRGTGEQFF. DNA for the CDR3: TGTGCCAGCAGCAGAGGGACAGGGGAGCAGTTCTTC.

The V call is TRBV3-1 (or the pseudogene TRBV3-2), the J call TRBJ1-4, with D unclear. Germline V CDR1 and CDR2: LGHDT, YNNKEL (reference sequence). V was cut by 7 bases and J by 0 bases, with 9 bases left in between. The CDR3 is 14 amino acids. For the CDR3, the DNA is TGTGCCAGCACCTCAGGATCAACTAATGAAAAACTGTTTTTT. This encodes CASTSGSTNEKLFF.

The chain uses TRBV6-5 and TRBJ1-5; D is unclear. Trimming took off 6 bases at V and 3 bases at J, with 12 bases between the two ends. The length of the CDR3 is 14 residues. Germline V gene lookup returns CDR1 MNHEY and CDR2 SVGAGI. The CDR3 region is CASRGGFINQPQHF. Here the CDR3 DNA reads TGTGCCAGCAGGGGAGGGTTTATCAATCAGCCCCAGCATTTT.

This clone has a handful of counts. Other DNA sequences from this sample encode an identical CDR3 as well. The CDR3 loop reads CASRGQGDSPLHF. The CDR3 bases are TGTGCCAGCCGGGGACAGGGAGATTCACCCCTCCACTTT. The chain couples TRBV2 to TRBJ1-6, with 9 bases fitting TRBD1. CDR1 and CDR2 (germline): SNHLY, FYNNEI. The V gene end was trimmed by 8 bases and the J gene end by 8 bases; junction bases not matched to a gene: 4. The CDR3 is 13 amino acids. Together with reference TRBV2 and TRBJ1-6, the CDR3 gives the full variable domain: EPEVTQTPSHQVTQMGQEVILRCVPISNHLYFYWYRQILGQKVEFLVSFYNNEISEKSEIFDDQFSVERPDGSNFTLKIRSTKLEDSAMYFCASRGQGDSPLHFGNGTRLTVT.

The chain is built from TRBV13 and TRBJ1-3; D is undetermined. Trimming took 4 bases from V and 0 from J, leaving 7 bases between them. The CDR3 is 14 amino acids. Germline CDR1 reads PRHDT; CDR2 reads FYEKMQ (reference sequence). The CDR3 nucleotides are TGTGCCAGCAGCTCCAGGTACTCTGGAAACACCATATATTTT. Amino acids: CASSSRYSGNTIYF. Full variable domain (rest looked up from reference TRBV13 and TRBJ1-3): AAGVIQSPRHLIKEKRETATLKCYPIPRHDTVYWYQQGPGQDPQFLISFYEKMQSDKGSIPDRFSAQQFSDYHSELNMSSLELGDSALYFCASSSRYSGNTIYFGEGSWLTVV.

This clone was found a few times. Other DNA sequences in this specimen translate into the identical CDR3. The chain joins TRBV27 to TRBJ1-2; D possibly corresponds to TRBD1 (6 bases). Germline CDR1 MNHEY, CDR2 SMNVEV (reference sequence). CDR3 length equals 14 residues. V lost 4 bases and J 2 bases, leaving 11 bases between the germline ends. CDR3 loop: CASSSLTGNYGYTF. In DNA, the CDR3 is TGTGCCAGCAGTTCATTAACAGGGAACTATGGCTACACCTTC.

This clone was detected only once. The rearrangement links TRBV19 to TRBJ1-2; D ambiguous. V gave up 4 bases and J gave up 6 bases, with 12 bases separating them. The germline V gene has CDR1 LNHDA and CDR2 SQIVND (reference sequence). The CDR3 runs to 13 residues. The chain's CDR3 is CASSNTRINGYTF. The CDR3 DNA reads TGTGCCAGTAGTAATACCAGGATCAATGGCTACACCTTC.

The chain joins TRBV11-2 to TRBJ1-4; D perhaps matches TRBD1 (6 bases). Germline-derived CDR1 and CDR2 are SGHAT and FQNNGV. V was trimmed by 4 bases and J by 4 bases, leaving 13 bases between them. This CDR3 is built from 15 residues. CDR3 nucleotides: TGTGCCAGCAGCTCAACCGGGACACATAATGAAAAACTGTTTTTT. This gives the protein CASSSTGTHNEKLFF.

The chain joins TRBV5-4 to TRBJ2-7, with 13 bases lining up with TRBD2. CDR3 length equals 17 residues. CDR1 is SGHNT, CDR2 YYREEE, per germline (reference sequence). Germline trimming cut 4 bases from V and 2 bases from J; bases unmatched to any gene: 9. This CDR3 is CASSLRTSGSRAYEQYF. CDR3 bases: TGTGCCAGCAGCCTCCGGACTAGCGGGAGCCGCGCCTACGAGCAGTACTTC.

The chain links TRBV2 to TRBJ1-1; TRBD1 is a possible D gene (6 bases). This CDR3 spans 14 amino acids. The germline gives CDR1 SNHLY, CDR2 FYNNEI. The V and J ends lost 8 bases and 4 bases respectively, with 17 bases between them. CDR3 nucleotides: TGTGCCAGCGAGTACAGGGAAGGGGCCACTGAAGCTTTCTTT. Its translation: CASEYREGATEAFF.

V gene TRBV6-5 combines with J gene TRBJ2-1, with 11 bases matching TRBD2. The trim removed 5 bases at V and 7 bases at J, leaving 7 bases unmatched. Per the germline V gene, CDR1 is MNHEY and CDR2 is SVGAGI. This CDR3 spans 15 amino acids. In DNA, the CDR3 is TGTGCCAGCAGTAGGGGGACTAGCGGAGGGAATGAGCAGTTCTTC. This sequence encodes CASSRGTSGGNEQFF.

The chain employs TRBV2 and TRBJ2-1; possible D gene TRBD1, 5 bases. The CDR3 length is 14 residues. Germline V CDR1 and CDR2: SNHLY, FYNNEI. V was clipped by 3 bases and J by 5 bases, with 11 bases between them. The CDR3 protein is CASSERTLNNEQFF. CDR3 coding DNA: TGTGCCAGCAGTGAGAGGACACTGAACAATGAGCAGTTCTTC.